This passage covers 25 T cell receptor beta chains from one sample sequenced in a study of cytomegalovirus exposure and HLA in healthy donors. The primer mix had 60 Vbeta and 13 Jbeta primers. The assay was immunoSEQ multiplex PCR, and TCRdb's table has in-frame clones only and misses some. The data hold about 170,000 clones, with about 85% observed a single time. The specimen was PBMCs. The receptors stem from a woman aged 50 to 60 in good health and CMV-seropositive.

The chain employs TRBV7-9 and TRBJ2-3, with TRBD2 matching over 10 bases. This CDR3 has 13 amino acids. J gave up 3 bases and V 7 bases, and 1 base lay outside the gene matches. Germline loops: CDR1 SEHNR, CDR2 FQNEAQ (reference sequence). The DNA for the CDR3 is TGTGCCAGCATGGGACTAGCGACAGATACGCAGTATTTT. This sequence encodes CASMGLATDTQYF. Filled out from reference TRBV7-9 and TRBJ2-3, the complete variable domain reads DTGVSQNPRHKITKRGQNVTFRCDPISEHNRLYWYRQTLGQGPEFLTYFQNEAQLEKSRLLSDRFSAERPKGSFSTLEIQRTEQGDSAMYLCASMGLATDTQYFGPGTRLTVL.

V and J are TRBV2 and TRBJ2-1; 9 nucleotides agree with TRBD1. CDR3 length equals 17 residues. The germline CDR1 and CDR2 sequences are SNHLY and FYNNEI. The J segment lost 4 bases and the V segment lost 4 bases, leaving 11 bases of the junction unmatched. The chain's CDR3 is CASSGSQGAPFYNEQFF. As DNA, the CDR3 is TGTGCCAGCAGTGGTTCACAGGGGGCGCCTTTTTACAATGAGCAGTTCTTC.

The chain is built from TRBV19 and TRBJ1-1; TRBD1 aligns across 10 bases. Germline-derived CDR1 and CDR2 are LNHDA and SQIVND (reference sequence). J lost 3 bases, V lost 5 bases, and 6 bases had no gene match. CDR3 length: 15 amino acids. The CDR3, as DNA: TGTGCCAGTAGTCCCCGGACAGGGGGGGACACTGAAGCTTTCTTT. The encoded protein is CASSPRTGGDTEAFF.

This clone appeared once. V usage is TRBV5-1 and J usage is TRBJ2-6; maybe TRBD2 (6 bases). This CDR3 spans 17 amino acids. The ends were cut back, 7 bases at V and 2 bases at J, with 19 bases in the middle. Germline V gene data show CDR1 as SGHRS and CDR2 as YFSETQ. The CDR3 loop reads CASGRDSISAGANVLTF. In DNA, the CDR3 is TGCGCCAGCGGTCGGGACTCAATAAGTGCTGGGGCCAACGTCCTGACTTTC.

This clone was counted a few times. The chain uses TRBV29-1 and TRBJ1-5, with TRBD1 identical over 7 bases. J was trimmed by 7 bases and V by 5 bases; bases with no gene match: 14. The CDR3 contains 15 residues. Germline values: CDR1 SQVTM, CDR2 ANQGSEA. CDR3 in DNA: TGCAGCGTTACCGAATTAGGACAGGAGGACCAGCCCCAGCATTTT. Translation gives CSVTELGQEDQPQHF. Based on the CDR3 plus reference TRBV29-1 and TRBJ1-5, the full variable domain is SAVISQKPSRDICQRGTSLTIQCQVDSQVTMMFWYRQQPGQSLTLIATANQGSEATYESGFVIDKFPISRPNLTFSTLTVSNMSPEDSSIYLCSVTELGQEDQPQHFGDGTRLSIL.

DNA of the CDR3: TGTGCCAGCAGTTTGGCAGCGGGGGGGACCTACGAGCAGTACTTC. It is translated as CASSLAAGGTYEQYF. The chain uses TRBV28 and TRBJ2-7; 10 bases map to TRBD2. CDR1 and CDR2 (germline): MDHEN, SYDVKM. The CDR3 covers 15 residues. V gave up 3 bases and J gave up 2 bases; unmatched junction bases: 4.

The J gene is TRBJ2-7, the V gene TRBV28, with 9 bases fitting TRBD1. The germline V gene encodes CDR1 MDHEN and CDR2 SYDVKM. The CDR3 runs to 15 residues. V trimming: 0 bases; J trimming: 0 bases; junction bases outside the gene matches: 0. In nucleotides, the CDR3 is TGTGCCAGCAGTTTATGGGGACAGGGCTCCTACGAGCAGTACTTC. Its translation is CASSLWGQGSYEQYF. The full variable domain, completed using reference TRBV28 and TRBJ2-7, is DVKVTQSSRYLVKRTGEKVFLECVQDMDHENMFWYRQDPGLGLRLIYFSYDVKMKEKGDIPEGYSVSREKKERFSLILESASTNQTSMYLCASSLWGQGSYEQYFGPGTRLTVT.

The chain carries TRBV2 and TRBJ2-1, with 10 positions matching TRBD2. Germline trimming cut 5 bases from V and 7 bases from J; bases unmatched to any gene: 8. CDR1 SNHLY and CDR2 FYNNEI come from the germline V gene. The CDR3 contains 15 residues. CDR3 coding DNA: TGTGCCAGCAGTTTCGAGCGGGAGGGCCAAAATGAGCAGTTCTTC. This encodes CASSFEREGQNEQFF.

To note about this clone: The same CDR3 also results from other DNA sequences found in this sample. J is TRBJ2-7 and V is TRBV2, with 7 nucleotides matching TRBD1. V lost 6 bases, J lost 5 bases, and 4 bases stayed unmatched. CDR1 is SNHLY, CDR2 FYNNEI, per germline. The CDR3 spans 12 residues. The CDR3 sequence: CASRDDRDEQYF. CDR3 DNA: TGTGCCAGCAGGGATGACAGGGACGAGCAGTACTTC.

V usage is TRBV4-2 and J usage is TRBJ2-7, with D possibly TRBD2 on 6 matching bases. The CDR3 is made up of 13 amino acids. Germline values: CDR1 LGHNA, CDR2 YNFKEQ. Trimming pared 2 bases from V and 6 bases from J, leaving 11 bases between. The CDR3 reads CASSQPGVREQYF. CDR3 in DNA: TGTGCCAGCAGCCAACCGGGGGTCCGCGAGCAGTACTTC.

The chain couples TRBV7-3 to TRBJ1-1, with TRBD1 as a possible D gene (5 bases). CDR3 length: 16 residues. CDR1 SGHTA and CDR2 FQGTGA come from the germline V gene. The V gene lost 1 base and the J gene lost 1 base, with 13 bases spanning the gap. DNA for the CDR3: TGTGCCAGCAGCTTAATACGTCAGGGTGGGAACACTGAAGCTTTCTTT. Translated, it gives CASSLIRQGGNTEAFF. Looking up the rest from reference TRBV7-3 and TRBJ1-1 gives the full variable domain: GAGVSQTPSNKVTEKGKYVELRCDPISGHTALYWYRQSLGQGPEFLIYFQGTGAADDSGLPNDRFFAVRPEGSVSTLKIQRTERGDSAVYLCASSLIRQGGNTEAFFGQGTRLTVV.

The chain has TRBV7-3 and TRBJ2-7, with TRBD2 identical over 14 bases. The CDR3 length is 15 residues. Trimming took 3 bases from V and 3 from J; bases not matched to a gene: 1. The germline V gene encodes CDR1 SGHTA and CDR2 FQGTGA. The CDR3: CASSLGLAGVYEQYF. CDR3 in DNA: TGTGCCAGCAGCTTGGGACTAGCGGGAGTCTACGAGCAGTACTTC.

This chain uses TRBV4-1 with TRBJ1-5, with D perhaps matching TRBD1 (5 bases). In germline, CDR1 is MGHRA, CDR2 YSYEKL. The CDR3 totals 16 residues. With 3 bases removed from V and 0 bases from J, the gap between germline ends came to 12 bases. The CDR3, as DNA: TGCGCCAGCAGCCAGGGACGGGGGGTTAGCAATCAGCCCCAGCATTTT. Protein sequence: CASSQGRGVSNQPQHF.

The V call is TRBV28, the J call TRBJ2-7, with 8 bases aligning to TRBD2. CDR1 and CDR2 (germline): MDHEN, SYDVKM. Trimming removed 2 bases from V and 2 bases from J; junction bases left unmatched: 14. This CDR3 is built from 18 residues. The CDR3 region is CASSLVGNSGTSPYEQYF. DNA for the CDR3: TGTGCCAGCAGTTTAGTTGGGAATAGCGGGACCTCCCCCTACGAGCAGTACTTC.

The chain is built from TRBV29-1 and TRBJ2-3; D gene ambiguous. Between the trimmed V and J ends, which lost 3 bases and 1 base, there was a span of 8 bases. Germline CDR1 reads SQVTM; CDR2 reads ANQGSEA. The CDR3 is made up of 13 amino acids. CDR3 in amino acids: CSVENEGTDTQYF. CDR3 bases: TGCAGCGTTGAGAACGAGGGCACAGATACGCAGTATTTT.

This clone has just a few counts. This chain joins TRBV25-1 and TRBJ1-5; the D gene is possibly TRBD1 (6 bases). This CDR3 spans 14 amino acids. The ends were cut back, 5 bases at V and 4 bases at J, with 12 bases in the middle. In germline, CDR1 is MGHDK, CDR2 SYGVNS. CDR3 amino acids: CASSQTGLNQPQHF. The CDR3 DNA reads TGTGCCAGCAGTCAGACAGGCCTTAATCAGCCCCAGCATTTT.

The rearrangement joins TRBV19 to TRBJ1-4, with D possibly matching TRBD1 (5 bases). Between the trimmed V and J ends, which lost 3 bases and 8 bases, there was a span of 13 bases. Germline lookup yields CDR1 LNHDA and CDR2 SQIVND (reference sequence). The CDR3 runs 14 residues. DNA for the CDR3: TGTGCCAGTAGTATGGGGCGCATCTCAGAAAAACTGTTTTTT. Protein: CASSMGRISEKLFF.

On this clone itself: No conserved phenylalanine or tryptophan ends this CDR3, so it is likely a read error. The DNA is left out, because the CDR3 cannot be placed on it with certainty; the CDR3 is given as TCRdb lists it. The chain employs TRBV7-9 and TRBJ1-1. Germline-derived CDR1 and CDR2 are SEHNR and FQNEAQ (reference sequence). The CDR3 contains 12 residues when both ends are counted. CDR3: CASSLDRGGPVL.

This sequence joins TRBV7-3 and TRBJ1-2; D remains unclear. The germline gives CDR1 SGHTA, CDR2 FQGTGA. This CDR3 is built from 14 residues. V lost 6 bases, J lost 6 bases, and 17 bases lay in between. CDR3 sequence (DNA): TGTGCCAGCAGTCGAACAGTTCCATTCGATGGCTACACCTTC. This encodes CASSRTVPFDGYTF.

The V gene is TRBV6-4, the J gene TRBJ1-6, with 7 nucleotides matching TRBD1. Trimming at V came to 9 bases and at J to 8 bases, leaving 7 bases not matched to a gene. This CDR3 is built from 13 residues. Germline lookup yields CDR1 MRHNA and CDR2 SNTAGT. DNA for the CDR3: TGTGCCAGTCAGGACAGGCTCGATTCACCCCTCCACTTT. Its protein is CASQDRLDSPLHF.

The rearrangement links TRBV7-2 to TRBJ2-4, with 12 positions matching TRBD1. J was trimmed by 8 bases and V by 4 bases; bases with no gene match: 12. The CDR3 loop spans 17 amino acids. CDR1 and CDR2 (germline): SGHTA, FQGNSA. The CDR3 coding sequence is TGTGCCAGCAGCTACCAATCCGGGACAGGGGGCACGGACATTCAGTACTTC. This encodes CASSYQSGTGGTDIQYF.

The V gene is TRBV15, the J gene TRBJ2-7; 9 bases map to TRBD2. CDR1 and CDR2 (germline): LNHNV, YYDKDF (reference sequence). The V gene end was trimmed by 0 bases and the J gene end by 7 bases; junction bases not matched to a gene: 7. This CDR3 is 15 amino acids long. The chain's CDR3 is CATSRDQAGGREQYF. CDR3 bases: TGTGCCACCAGCAGAGACCAAGCGGGGGGAAGAGAGCAGTACTTC.

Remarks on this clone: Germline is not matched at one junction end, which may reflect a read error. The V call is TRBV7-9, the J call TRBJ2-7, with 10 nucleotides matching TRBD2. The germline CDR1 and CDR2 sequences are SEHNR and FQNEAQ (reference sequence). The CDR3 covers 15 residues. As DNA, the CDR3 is TGTTCCAGCAGCTTATCAGCGGGGGGGCCGGGCGAGCAGTACTTC. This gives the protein CSSSLSAGGPGEQYF.

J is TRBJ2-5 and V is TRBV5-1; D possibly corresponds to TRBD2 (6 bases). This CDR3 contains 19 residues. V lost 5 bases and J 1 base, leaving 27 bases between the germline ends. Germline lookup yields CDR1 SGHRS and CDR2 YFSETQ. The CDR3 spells CASSQTHFFRGEPQETQYF. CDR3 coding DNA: TGCGCCAGCAGTCAGACCCACTTTTTTCGCGGGGAACCCCAAGAGACCCAGTACTTC.

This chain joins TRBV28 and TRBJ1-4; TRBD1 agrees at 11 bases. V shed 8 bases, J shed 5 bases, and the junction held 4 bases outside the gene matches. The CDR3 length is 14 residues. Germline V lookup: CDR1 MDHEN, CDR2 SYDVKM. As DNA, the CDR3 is TGTGCCAGCGGCGGGACAGGGGGAAATGAAAAACTGTTTTTT. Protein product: CASGGTGGNEKLFF. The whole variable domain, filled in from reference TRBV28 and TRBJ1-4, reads DVKVTQSSRYLVKRTGEKVFLECVQDMDHENMFWYRQDPGLGLRLIYFSYDVKMKEKGDIPEGYSVSREKKERFSLILESASTNQTSMYLCASGGTGGNEKLFFGSGTQLSVL.